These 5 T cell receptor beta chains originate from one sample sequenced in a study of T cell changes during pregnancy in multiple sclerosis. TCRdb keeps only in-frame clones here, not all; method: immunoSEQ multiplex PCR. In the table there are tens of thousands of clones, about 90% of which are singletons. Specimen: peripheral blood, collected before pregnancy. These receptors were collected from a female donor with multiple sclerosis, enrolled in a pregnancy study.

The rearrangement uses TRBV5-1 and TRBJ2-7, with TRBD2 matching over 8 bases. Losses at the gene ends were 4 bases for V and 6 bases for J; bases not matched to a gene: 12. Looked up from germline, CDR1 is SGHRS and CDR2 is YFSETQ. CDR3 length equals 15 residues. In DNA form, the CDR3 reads TGCGCCAGCAGCCTGGACCTTATAGCGGGACCCGAGCAGTACTTC. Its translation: CASSLDLIAGPEQYF.

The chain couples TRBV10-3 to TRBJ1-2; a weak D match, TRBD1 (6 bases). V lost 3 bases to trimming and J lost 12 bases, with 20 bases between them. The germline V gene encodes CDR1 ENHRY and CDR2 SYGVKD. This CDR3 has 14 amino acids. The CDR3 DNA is TGTGCCATCAGTGATGGAGGGAGAGGGGGGGCGCACACCTTC. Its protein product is CAISDGGRGGAHTF.

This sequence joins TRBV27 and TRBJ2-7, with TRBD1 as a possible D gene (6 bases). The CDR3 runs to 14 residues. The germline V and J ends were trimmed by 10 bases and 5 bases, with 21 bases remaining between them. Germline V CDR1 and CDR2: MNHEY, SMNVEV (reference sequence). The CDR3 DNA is TGTGCCACCGCAAACTACAGGGACCCCCACGAGCAGTACTTC. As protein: CATANYRDPHEQYF.

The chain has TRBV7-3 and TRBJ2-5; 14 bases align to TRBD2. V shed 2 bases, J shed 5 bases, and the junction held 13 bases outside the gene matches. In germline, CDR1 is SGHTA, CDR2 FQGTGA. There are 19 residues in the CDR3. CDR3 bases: TGTGCCAGCAGCTTACAGGGGGGGACTAGCGGGAGTGAGAGGGAGACCCAGTACTTC. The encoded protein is CASSLQGGTSGSERETQYF.

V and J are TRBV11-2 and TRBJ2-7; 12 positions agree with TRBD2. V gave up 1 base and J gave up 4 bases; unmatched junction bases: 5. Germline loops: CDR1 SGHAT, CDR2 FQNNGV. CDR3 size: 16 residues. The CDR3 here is CASSLALAGGRYEQYF. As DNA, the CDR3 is TGTGCCAGCAGCTTAGCACTAGCGGGAGGTCGGTACGAGCAGTACTTC.